The sequence of this TCR beta chain was determined in a study of blood T cell repertoires in COVID-19. Study summary: The study drew acute and convalescent COVID-19 samples from the United States, Italy and Spain.

In the original processing: Reference gene primer amplification in the assay estimated nucleated cell counts. The repertoire was sequenced with immunoSEQ multiplex PCR; TCRdb's copy has only in-frame clones and lacks some. V and J calls and clone size are as listed in that table; D and trimming were resolved from the DNA. The data contain approximately 240,000 clones, more than 75% of them singletons. There are 14 residues in the CDR3. This TCR came from a man aged 50 to 60 who had recovered from COVID-19. Sequenced: peripheral blood. This rearrangement joins TRBV21-1 to TRBJ1-4; the DNA was not compared with TRBD1, the D call given in the table. TRBV21-1 is a recognized pseudogene. The CDR3 loop is CASSTQQGPEKLFF. As DNA, the CDR3 is TGTGCCAGCAGCACCCAACAGGGCCCTGAAAAACTGTTTTTT.